This T cell receptor (beta chain) was documented in a study of PD-1 blockade in classical Hodgkin lymphoma. Looking at the study overall: Once every 2 weeks, patients received intravenous nivolumab at 3 mg/kg.

Concerning this clone itself: Its matching antigen is unknown.

Germline V gene lookup returns CDR1 MNHEY and CDR2 SVGAGI. The CDR3 is 13 amino acids. Deletions cut 4 bases from V and 6 bases from J, with 13 bases between. Described time point: cycle 4 day 1 (C4D1), after 5 to 7 weeks of nivolumab. Exposure to brentuximab vedotin varied, and each patient had relapsed following autologous stem cell transplantation. Starting with thawed PBMCs, CD4+ T cells were purified by magnetic negative selection. When best responses were assessed, they were complete response, partial response or progressive disease. Points from the study as a whole: TCR diversity at baseline was reported to be reduced in newly diagnosed patients relative to healthy donors. Patients with an early start, nivolumab under 1 year after ASCT, were excluded.

The table came from immunoSEQ multiplex PCR; TCRdb's copy has only in-frame clones and leaves some out. The sample has 27,000 or so clones, approximately 85% seen once; the top ten hold about 2.4%. This sequence originates from a human donor with classical Hodgkin lymphoma. This chain uses TRBV6-5 with TRBJ2-7; maybe TRBD2 (5 bases). The source material was CD4+ T cells from blood, sampled before the fourth cycle of nivolumab. The CDR3 is CASSSRGLPEQYF. CDR3 DNA sequence: TGTGCCAGCAGTTCTCGAGGACTTCCCGAGCAGTACTTC.